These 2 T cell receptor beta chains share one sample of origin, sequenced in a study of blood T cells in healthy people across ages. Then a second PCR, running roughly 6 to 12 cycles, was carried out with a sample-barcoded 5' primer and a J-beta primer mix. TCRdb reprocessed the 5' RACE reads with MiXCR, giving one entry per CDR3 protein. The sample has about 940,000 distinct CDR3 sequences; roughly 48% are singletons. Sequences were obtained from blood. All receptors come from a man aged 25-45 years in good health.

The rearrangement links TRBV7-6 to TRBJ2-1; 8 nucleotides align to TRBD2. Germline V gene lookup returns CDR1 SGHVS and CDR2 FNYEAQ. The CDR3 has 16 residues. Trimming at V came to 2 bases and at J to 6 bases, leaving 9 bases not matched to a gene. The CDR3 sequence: CASSLMPGGLGNEQFF. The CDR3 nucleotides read TGTGCCAGCAGCTTAATGCCGGGGGGGCTCGGCAATGAGCAGTTCTTC. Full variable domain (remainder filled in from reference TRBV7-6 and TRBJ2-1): GAGVSQSPRYKVTKRGQDVALRCDPISGHVSLYWYRQALGQGPEFLTYFNYEAQQDKSGLPNDRFSAERPEGSISTLTIQRTEQRDSAMYRCASSLMPGGLGNEQFFGPGTRLTVL.

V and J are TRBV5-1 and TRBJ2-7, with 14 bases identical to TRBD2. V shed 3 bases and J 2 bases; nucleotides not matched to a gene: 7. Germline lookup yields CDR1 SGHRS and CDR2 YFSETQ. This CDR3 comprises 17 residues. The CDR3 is CASSSGTSGGTPYEQYF. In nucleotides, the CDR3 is TGCGCCAGCAGCTCCGGGACTAGCGGGGGCACTCCCTACGAGCAGTACTTC. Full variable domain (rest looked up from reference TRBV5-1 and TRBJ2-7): KAGVTQTPRYLIKTRGQQVTLSCSPISGHRSVSWYQQTPGQGLQFLFEYFSETQRNKGNFPGRFSGRQFSNSRSEMNVSTLELGDSALYLCASSSGTSGGTPYEQYFGPGTRLTVT.